The 27 T cell receptor beta chains below were found in one sample sequenced in a study of beta chain features in type 1 diabetes. No cognate antigen is known for these TCRs. Findings of the study overall: All four CD4+ subsets from Type 1 diabetes patients carried moderately but significantly shorter TCRB CDR3s.

TCRB transcripts that were expressed got sequenced, as all of the isolated RNA had been reverse transcribed. Sequencing used immunoSEQ multiplex PCR; TCRdb keeps in-frame clones, though not all of them. The data show 250,000 to 350,000 clones, roughly an eighth seen once. Sequenced: naive CD4+ T cells from blood. These TCRs come from a man younger than 45 with type 1 diabetes.

V and J are TRBV7-9 and TRBJ1-2; 11 positions agree with TRBD1. CDR1 and CDR2 from the germline V gene are SEHNR and FQNEAQ (reference sequence). The CDR3 has 15 residues. After removal of 5 bases from V and 3 bases from J, the junction contained 5 bases not matched to a gene. CDR3 sequence reads: CASSPGQGDYYGYTF. The CDR3 DNA sequence: TGTGCCAGCAGCCCGGGACAGGGGGACTACTATGGCTACACCTTC.

The chain carries TRBV5-1 and TRBJ2-5, with D possibly matching TRBD2 (5 bases). Trimming removed 5 bases from V and 3 bases from J, with 11 bases in between. This CDR3 comprises 13 residues. The germline gives CDR1 SGHRS, CDR2 YFSETQ. CDR3 protein: CASSWGSEETQYF. The DNA of the CDR3 is TGCGCCAGCAGTTGGGGTAGCGAAGAGACCCAGTACTTC.

V and J are TRBV19 and TRBJ1-1; tentative D call: TRBD1 (5 bases). Trimming stripped 5 bases from V and 4 bases from J, with 14 bases between. CDR1 and CDR2 (germline): LNHDA, SQIVND (reference sequence). This CDR3 is 14 amino acids long. CDR3 protein: CASSQNGGTTEAFF. As DNA, the CDR3 is TGTGCCAGTAGTCAAAACGGGGGTACCACTGAAGCTTTCTTT.

The chain has TRBV18 and TRBJ1-2, with D hard to call. The CDR3 sequence is 14 residues long. V lost 0 bases, J lost 6 bases, and 11 bases lay in between. Germline CDR1 is KGHSH and CDR2 is LQKENI. The chain's CDR3 is CASSPPASWDGYTF. CDR3 nucleotide sequence: TGTGCCAGCTCACCACCGGCTAGTTGGGATGGCTACACCTTC.

This clone was picked up a small number of times. This sequence joins TRBV30 and TRBJ2-5; D may be TRBD2 (5 bases). The CDR3 has 14 amino acids. V was pared by 0 bases and J by 5 bases, with 13 bases between. Germline lookup yields CDR1 GTSNPN and CDR2 SVGIG (reference sequence). The CDR3 coding sequence is TGTGCCTGGAGTGTTATAGGCGGGCAGGAGACCCAGTACTTC. Translation gives CAWSVIGGQETQYF.

The genes are TRBV5-5 and TRBJ2-1; the match to TRBD2 covers 9 bases. Trimming took 2 bases from V and 7 from J; bases not matched to a gene: 7. The CDR3 is made up of 15 amino acids. Germline V lookup: CDR1 SGHKS, CDR2 YYEKEE (reference sequence). Here the CDR3 DNA reads TGTGCCAGCAGCTTAGGACTAGCGATGGGTAATGAGCAGTTCTTC. Its protein product is CASSLGLAMGNEQFF. The full variable domain, in which reference TRBV5-5 and TRBJ2-1 provide the parts outside the CDR3, is DAGVTQSPTHLIKTRGQQVTLRCSPISGHKSVSWYQQVLGQGPQFIFQYYEKEERGRGNFPDRFSARQFPNYSSELNVNALLLGDSALYLCASSLGLAMGNEQFFGPGTRLTVL.

The sample holds a few counts of this clone. The chain employs TRBV28 and TRBJ2-5, with a possible D match to TRBD2 (5 bases). The V gene lost 6 bases and the J gene lost 5 bases, with 16 bases spanning the gap. This CDR3 spans 14 amino acids. Germline V gives CDR1 MDHEN, CDR2 SYDVKM. For the CDR3, the DNA is TGTGCCAGCAGCCCCCCGGGGAGCAGGGAGACCCAGTACTTC. Amino acids: CASSPPGSRETQYF.

The V and J genes are TRBV27 and TRBJ2-7; TRBD1 aligns across 10 bases. J gave up 2 bases and V 5 bases, and 9 bases lay outside the gene matches. The germline V gene encodes CDR1 MNHEY and CDR2 SMNVEV (reference sequence). The CDR3 runs to 16 residues. The CDR3 sequence: CASSLGTGASTYEQYF. The CDR3 coding sequence is TGTGCCAGCAGTCTGGGGACAGGGGCCTCCACCTACGAGCAGTACTTC.

CDR3 sequence reads: CASHSQGSPTLGTQYF. As DNA, the CDR3 is TGTGCCAGTCACTCCCAGGGCTCACCCACTTTGGGGACCCAGTACTTC. The V gene is TRBV5-4, the J gene TRBJ2-5; tentative D call: TRBD1 (5 bases). V lost 8 bases, J lost 7 bases, and 27 bases lay in between. Germline V gene lookup returns CDR1 SGHNT and CDR2 YYREEE (reference sequence). There are 16 residues in the CDR3. The variable domain in full, completed from reference TRBV5-4 and TRBJ2-5, reads ETGVTQSPTHLIKTRGQQVTLRCSSQSGHNTVSWYQQALGQGPQFIFQYYREEENGRGNFPPRFSGLQFPNYSSELNVNALELDDSALYLCASHSQGSPTLGTQYFGPGTRLLVL.

As for this clone: Other DNA sequences of this sample code for an identical CDR3. Here the CDR3 reads CASSLDTSGYNEQFF. The CDR3 coding sequence is TGCGCCAGCAGCTTGGATACTAGCGGCTACAATGAGCAGTTCTTC. The genes are TRBV5-1 and TRBJ2-1, with TRBD2 matching 8 bases. The germline CDR1 and CDR2 sequences are SGHRS and YFSETQ. The V segment lost 0 bases and the J segment 3 bases; nucleotides outside the gene matches: 2. This CDR3 has 15 amino acids.

The chain uses TRBV7-3 and TRBJ2-1, with D maybe TRBD1 (5 bases). The CDR3 has 13 amino acids. V was cut by 5 bases and J by 2 bases, with 7 bases left in between. Germline V CDR1 and CDR2: SGHTA, FQGTGA. The DNA for the CDR3 is TGTGCCAGCAGCCGGACACCCTACAATGAGCAGTTCTTC. Protein: CASSRTPYNEQFF.

In its sample, this clone was seen a few times. V and J are TRBV27 and TRBJ2-1, with TRBD2 as a possible D gene (6 bases). Between the trimmed V and J ends, which lost 0 bases and 9 bases, there was a span of 15 bases. From germline, CDR1 is MNHEY and CDR2 SMNVEV (reference sequence). CDR3 length: 15 amino acids. The CDR3 DNA is TGTGCCAGCAGTTTATCGGGGCTAGCGAGGGGTGAGCAGTTCTTC. Translating gives CASSLSGLARGEQFF.

This clone was detected only a few times. The V and J genes are TRBV10-3 and TRBJ2-5, with D possibly being TRBD2 (5 bases). Germline V gene lookup returns CDR1 ENHRY and CDR2 SYGVKD. The CDR3 contains 14 residues. Trimming stripped 2 bases from V and 2 bases from J, with 9 bases between. CDR3 protein: CAISEQEAQETQYF. CDR3 bases: TGTGCCATCAGTGAGCAGGAGGCGCAAGAGACCCAGTACTTC.

The rearrangement joins TRBV27 to TRBJ2-1; TRBD2 agrees at 8 bases. This CDR3 region has 16 residues. The germline gives CDR1 MNHEY, CDR2 SMNVEV (reference sequence). The V and J ends lost 5 bases and 8 bases, in that order; junction bases with no gene match: 14. As DNA, the CDR3 is TGTGCCAGCAGTCGCCCCGGACTAGCAAATGGCGATGAGCAGTTCTTC. Amino acids: CASSRPGLANGDEQFF.

This clone was seen a few times. The chain is built from TRBV28 and TRBJ2-3; perhaps TRBD1 as D (5 bases). V lost 5 bases to trimming and J lost 0 bases, with 15 bases between them. There are 16 residues in the CDR3. The germline V gene encodes CDR1 MDHEN and CDR2 SYDVKM. The CDR3 DNA follows: TGTGCCAGCAGTATGACAGTCAGCACTAGCACAGATACGCAGTATTTT. This sequence encodes CASSMTVSTSTDTQYF.

The J gene is TRBJ2-5, the V gene TRBV5-4; 14 bases agree with TRBD2. V lost 4 bases, J lost 3 bases, and 5 bases stayed unmatched. Germline V gives CDR1 SGHNT, CDR2 YYREEE (reference sequence). There are 16 residues in the CDR3. The CDR3 loop is CASSTPGLAGEETQYF. The CDR3, as DNA: TGTGCCAGCAGCACCCCGGGACTAGCGGGAGAAGAGACCCAGTACTTC.

The rearrangement links TRBV5-1 to TRBJ2-3; tentative D call: TRBD2 (7 bases). This CDR3 spans 16 amino acids. V was trimmed by 1 base and J by 3 bases, leaving 15 bases between them. CDR1 SGHRS and CDR2 YFSETQ come from the germline V gene. CDR3 in amino acids: CASSLSGTTFTDTQYF. CDR3 sequence (DNA): TGCGCCAGCAGCTTGAGCGGGACAACCTTTACAGATACGCAGTATTTT.

The gene calls are TRBV27 and TRBJ2-7, with D possibly matching TRBD1 (5 bases). Deletions cut 3 bases from V and 4 bases from J, with 10 bases between. CDR1 MNHEY and CDR2 SMNVEV come from the germline V gene (reference sequence). The CDR3 contains 13 residues. CDR3 in DNA: TGTGCCAGCAGTTTTGGGCCAGGGTACGAGCAGTACTTC. Residues: CASSFGPGYEQYF.

This clone occurred a few times. The chain links TRBV2 to TRBJ2-3; 7 bases map to TRBD2. This CDR3 comprises 11 residues. Trimming at V came to 5 bases and at J to 8 bases, leaving 1 base not matched to a gene. Germline CDR1 reads SNHLY; CDR2 reads FYNNEI. CDR3 in amino acids: CASSSGTTQYF. DNA for the CDR3: TGTGCCAGCAGTAGCGGGACTACGCAGTATTTT.

The chain carries TRBV7-8 and TRBJ2-7; 9 bases align to TRBD2. Germline CDR1 is SGHVS and CDR2 is FQNEAQ. V lost 3 bases to trimming and J lost 0 bases; unmatched junction nucleotides: 3. The length of the CDR3 is 15 residues. The CDR3 loop is CASSFSSGVSYEQYF. CDR3 coding DNA: TGTGCCAGCAGCTTCTCTAGCGGGGTCTCCTACGAGCAGTACTTC.

The J gene is TRBJ2-7, the V gene TRBV5-1, with D tentatively TRBD1 (7 bases). CDR3 size: 12 residues. Trimming left V 2 bases short and J 6 bases short, with 9 bases between. The V gene's germline CDR1 is SGHRS and CDR2 YFSETQ. The CDR3 sequence is CASSFQGGEQYF. CDR3 coding DNA: TGCGCCAGCAGCTTTCAGGGGGGCGAGCAGTACTTC. Based on the CDR3 plus reference TRBV5-1 and TRBJ2-7, the full variable domain is KAGVTQTPRYLIKTRGQQVTLSCSPISGHRSVSWYQQTPGQGLQFLFEYFSETQRNKGNFPGRFSGRQFSNSRSEMNVSTLELGDSALYLCASSFQGGEQYFGPGTRLTVT.

This chain uses TRBV7-9 with TRBJ2-1; 10 nucleotides align to TRBD2. This CDR3 contains 15 residues. CDR1 and CDR2 (germline): SEHNR, FQNEAQ (reference sequence). Trimming at V came to 4 bases and at J to 3 bases, leaving 3 bases not matched to a gene. The CDR3 is CASSSLAGRYNEQFF. Here the CDR3 DNA reads TGTGCCAGCAGCTCACTAGCGGGGCGCTACAATGAGCAGTTCTTC.

This clone was picked up a small number of times. CDR3 protein: CASSEASGTDTQYF. The CDR3 nucleotides are TGTGCCAGCAGCGAGGCTAGCGGGACAGATACGCAGTATTTT. The chain carries TRBV5-4 and TRBJ2-3; 8 bases are shared with TRBD2. The germline gives CDR1 SGHNT, CDR2 YYREEE (reference sequence). The V gene end was trimmed by 4 bases and the J gene end by 3 bases; junction bases not matched to a gene: 4. CDR3 length: 14 amino acids.

The chain has TRBV6-4 and TRBJ2-7; D is unclear. The V end lost 4 bases, the J end lost 12 bases, and 22 bases lay between the germline ends. CDR1 MRHNA and CDR2 SNTAGT come from the germline V gene. This CDR3 spans 14 amino acids. The chain's CDR3 is CASSGSPGLAFAYF. In DNA, the CDR3 is TGTGCCAGCAGTGGGTCCCCCGGTTTAGCTTTCGCGTACTTC.

This clone was seen only a few times. V usage is TRBV5-6 and J usage is TRBJ2-7, with TRBD2 identical over 11 bases. From germline, CDR1 is SGHDT and CDR2 YYEEEE. The CDR3 spans 13 residues. Germline trimming cut 6 bases from V and 5 bases from J; bases unmatched to any gene: 4. The CDR3 DNA sequence: TGTGCCAGCACCCTAGCGGGAGGTAACGAGCAGTACTTC. Protein: CASTLAGGNEQYF.

The genes are TRBV19 and TRBJ2-1; possibly TRBD1 for D (5 bases). Deletions cut 6 bases from V and 0 bases from J, with 12 bases between. The CDR3 covers 15 residues. Germline values: CDR1 LNHDA, CDR2 SQIVND (reference sequence). CDR3 DNA sequence: TGTGCCAGTAGCTACAGGAGCAGCTCCTACAATGAGCAGTTCTTC. This translates into CASSYRSSSYNEQFF.

This chain's CDR3 is CASGALGRGNSYNEQFF. For the CDR3, the DNA is TGTGCCAGCGGGGCCTTAGGGCGCGGCAACTCCTACAATGAGCAGTTCTTC. The chain couples TRBV27 to TRBJ2-1; possible D gene TRBD1, 5 bases. Germline V lookup: CDR1 MNHEY, CDR2 SMNVEV (reference sequence). Trimming took off 8 bases at V and 0 bases at J, with 20 bases between the two ends. This CDR3 is built from 17 residues.